The clone carrying this T cell receptor beta chain was recorded once. The source of the sample is a study of blood T cell repertoires in COVID-19. The wider study: PBMCs, B-cell-depleted T cells, or T cells were the source of the cDNA or gDNA that made up the material.

The table came from immunoSEQ multiplex PCR; TCRdb's copy has only in-frame clones and leaves some out. The table records about 140,000 clones, roughly 80% of them present only once. The germline CDR1 and CDR2 sequences are SGDLS and YYNGEE. The CDR3 extends over 15 amino acids. The ends were cut back, 2 bases at V and 0 bases at J, with 9 bases in the middle. This chain joins TRBV9 and TRBJ2-1; possible D gene TRBD2, 5 bases. The sequencing input was peripheral blood. This clonotype was sampled from a human donor in a cohort sampled during active COVID-19. The CDR3 nucleotides read TGTGCCAGCAGCGTTATGGGGAGCTCCTACAATGAGCAGTTCTTC. Its protein product is CASSVMGSSYNEQFF.